This TCR beta chain derives from a study of molecular identifiers for immune sequencing clone quantification. Whole-study findings and limits: For highly expanded clones, sizes could be underestimated when identical TCR molecules share a barcode. The share of molecules held by clones above 20 RNA copies was over 98% in effector cells and under 1% in naive cells.

This clonotype occurred a few times. Its antigen remains unknown. The CDR3 has 15 residues. Per the germline V gene, CDR1 is SGHAT and CDR2 is FQNNGV. Trimming stripped 1 base from V and 4 bases from J, with 12 bases between. Methods described previously, with TCR primers listed, were used for bulk TCR libraries. In TCRdb, the PCR reads were re-called with MiXCR into one record per CDR3 protein. The repertoire holds about 510,000 distinct CDR3 sequences, with around 25% as singletons. The TCR originated in a human donor in good health. Some libraries in this study had Jurkat cell RNA spiked in. Sequencing input: naive CD8+ T cells from blood, with Jurkat cell RNA spiked in. Stated subset: FACS-sorted CD8+CD4-CCR7+CD45RA+ naive T cells. The chain joins TRBV11-2 to TRBJ2-3; no clear D gene. CDR3 sequence (DNA): TGTGCCAGCAGCTTAGGGGCCAGCGCCTCAGATACGCAGTATTTT. Protein product: CASSLGASASDTQYF.